A single sample gave rise to the 5 T cell receptor beta chains below, sequenced in a study of shared clonotypes between healthy human individuals. Generated by immunoSEQ multiplex PCR, the TCRdb table keeps only in-frame clones and is missing some. The data show about 2,500,000 clones, about 92% seen once. What was sequenced was naive CD4+ T cells sorted from blood. Subset of the sample: CD45RA+ positively selected. The receptors originated from a man between 18 and 29 years old in good health.

The rearrangement joins TRBV19 to TRBJ2-1, with TRBD1 matching over 7 bases. The CDR3 has 15 amino acids. Per the germline V gene, CDR1 is LNHDA and CDR2 is SQIVND (reference sequence). V lost 4 bases to trimming and J lost 3 bases; unmatched junction nucleotides: 6. The CDR3 region has the DNA TGTGCCAGTAGTAGGCCCGGGACAGTCTACAATGAGCAGTTCTTC. Residues: CASSRPGTVYNEQFF.

Only one count was recorded for this clone. The chain joins TRBV30 to TRBJ2-7; D could derive from TRBD1 or TRBD2 (5 bases each). The CDR3 is made up of 14 amino acids. Per germline, CDR1 GTSNPN and CDR2 SVGIG (reference sequence). The V end was cut by 4 bases, the J end by 2 bases, with 15 bases between. The CDR3 DNA reads TGTGCCTGGAATCGGCCAGAGGGACCCTACGAGCAGTACTTC. Amino acids: CAWNRPEGPYEQYF.

This chain joins TRBV4-3 and TRBJ2-2; 7 nucleotides agree with TRBD2. Germline V gene data show CDR1 as LGHNA and CDR2 as YSLEER. The J segment lost 1 base and the V segment lost 0 bases, leaving 5 bases of the junction unmatched. This CDR3 has 17 residues. As DNA, the CDR3 is TGCGCCAGCAGCCAAGAATTTGGCGGGGGGAACACCGGGGAGCTGTTTTTT. Amino acid sequence: CASSQEFGGGNTGELFF.

The chain is built from TRBV1 and TRBJ2-7; TRBD1, the D gene given by the table, was not confirmed from the DNA. TRBV1 constitutes a pseudogene. This CDR3 comprises 18 residues. CDR3 in amino acids: CTSSQLPGTGHFAYEQYF. The CDR3 coding sequence is TGCACCAGCAGCCAACTTCCCGGGACAGGGCACTTCGCCTACGAGCAGTACTTC.

The rearrangement joins TRBV10-3 to TRBJ1-2, with D possibly being TRBD1 (5 bases). Trimming removed 5 bases at V and 2 bases at J, with 12 bases between. CDR1 and CDR2 from the germline V gene are ENHRY and SYGVKD. CDR3 length: 14 residues. This CDR3 is CAISQGTPNYGYTF. CDR3 nucleotides: TGTGCCATCAGTCAGGGCACACCGAACTATGGCTACACCTTC.